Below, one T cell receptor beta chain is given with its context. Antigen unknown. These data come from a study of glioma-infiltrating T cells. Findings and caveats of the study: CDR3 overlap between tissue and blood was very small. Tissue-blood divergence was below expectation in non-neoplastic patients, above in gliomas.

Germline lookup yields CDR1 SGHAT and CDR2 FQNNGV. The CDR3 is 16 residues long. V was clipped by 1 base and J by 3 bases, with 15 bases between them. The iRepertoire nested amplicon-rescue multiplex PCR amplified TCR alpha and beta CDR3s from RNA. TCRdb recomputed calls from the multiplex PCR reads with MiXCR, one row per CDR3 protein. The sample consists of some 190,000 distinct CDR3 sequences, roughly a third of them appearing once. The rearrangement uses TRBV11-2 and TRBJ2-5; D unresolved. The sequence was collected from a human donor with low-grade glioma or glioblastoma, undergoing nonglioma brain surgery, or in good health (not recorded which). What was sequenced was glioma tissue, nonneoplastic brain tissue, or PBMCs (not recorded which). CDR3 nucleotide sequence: TGTGCCAGCAGCTTAGCGGCAGACTTGCATAAAGAGACCCAGTACTTC. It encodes CASSLAADLHKETQYF. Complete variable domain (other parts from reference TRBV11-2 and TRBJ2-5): EAGVAQSPRYKIIEKRQSVAFWCNPISGHATLYWYQQILGQGPKLLIQFQNNGVVDDSQLPKDRFSAERLKGVDSTLKIQPAKLEDSAVYLCASSLAADLHKETQYFGPGTRLLVL.